Sequencing of this T cell receptor beta chain was carried out in a study of shared clonotypes between healthy human individuals. General study findings and limits: Sampling was confined to blood; repertoires within tissues likely differ. Few donors limited the genetic and exposure-history diversity represented.

Concerning this clone: Its antigen is as yet unknown.

Trimming pared 2 bases from V and 0 bases from J, leaving 11 bases between. Per germline, CDR1 MNHEY and CDR2 SMNVEV (reference sequence). The length of the CDR3 is 15 residues. This table comes from immunoSEQ multiplex PCR, and its TCRdb copy is limited to in-frame clones, with some not included. The data contain a few hundred thousand clones, approximately 71% of them singletons. The receptor comes from a woman aged 40-49 years in good health. Some clones in this sample may be carry-over from other donors' samples. The sequenced sample consisted of PBMCs. The rearrangement joins TRBV27 to TRBJ2-7, with D possibly matching TRBD2 (6 bases). The chain's CDR3 is CASSLRVGGSYEQYF. The CDR3 DNA follows: TGTGCCAGCAGTTTACGCGTCGGGGGCTCCTACGAGCAGTACTTC.